The 21 T cell receptor beta chains in this list originate from one sample, sequenced in a study of blood T cell repertoires in COVID-19. This table comes from immunoSEQ multiplex PCR, and its TCRdb copy is limited to in-frame clones, with some not included. The sample holds approximately 150,000 clones, about 86% seen once. Material: peripheral blood. The receptors originated from a woman in her fifties or sixties with active or convalescent COVID-19.

A single count supports this clone. V gene TRBV30 combines with J gene TRBJ1-5, with 8 bases lining up with TRBD1. V shed 2 bases and J 7 bases; nucleotides not matched to a gene: 7. Germline assignment: CDR1 GTSNPN and CDR2 SVGIG (reference sequence). The CDR3 sequence is 14 residues long. Here the CDR3 DNA reads TGTGCCTGGAGTCCTCCAGGGGGCTGGCAGCCCCAGCATTTT. This encodes CAWSPPGGWQPQHF.

This chain links TRBV27 with TRBJ1-2; D possibly corresponds to TRBD1 (5 bases). Germline CDR1 reads MNHEY; CDR2 reads SMNVEV (reference sequence). The CDR3 spans 14 residues. V was pared by 5 bases and J by 4 bases, with 14 bases between. The CDR3 reads CASSKTEPFYGYTF. The DNA of the CDR3 is TGTGCCAGCAGTAAGACAGAGCCTTTCTATGGCTACACCTTC.

In the case of this clone: A read error may produce the germline difference seen at one junction end. The V gene is TRBV6-2 or TRBV6-3, the J gene TRBJ1-1; 9 positions agree with TRBD1. This CDR3 is built from 16 residues. Germline loops: CDR1 MNHEY, CDR2 SVGEGT. This chain's CDR3 is CASSDRGSLVNAEAFF. The CDR3 region has the DNA TGTGCCAGCAGTGACAGGGGGAGCTTAGTGAACGCTGAAGCTTTCTTT.

This clone was observed a few times. J is TRBJ2-7 and V is TRBV5-1, with 9 bases fitting TRBD1. The V segment lost 0 bases and the J segment 1 base; nucleotides outside the gene matches: 2. Germline V gives CDR1 SGHRS, CDR2 YFSETQ. CDR3 length: 15 residues. DNA of the CDR3: TGCGCCAGCAGCTTGGGGACAGGGGAGTCCTACGAGCAGTACTTC. Encoded protein: CASSLGTGESYEQYF.

The chain uses TRBV24-1 and TRBJ2-3; possible D gene TRBD2, 5 bases. The germline V and J ends were trimmed by 3 bases and 4 bases, with 13 bases remaining between them. The CDR3 is 15 amino acids. Germline V gene lookup returns CDR1 KGHDR and CDR2 SFDVKD. CDR3 sequence reads: CATSDATSPPDTQYF. The CDR3 coding sequence is TGTGCCACCAGTGATGCCACTAGTCCCCCAGATACGCAGTATTTT.

The chain carries TRBV7-6 and TRBJ1-1; no definite D call. Germline CDR1 reads SGHVS; CDR2 reads FNYEAQ. This CDR3 has 16 amino acids. V was cut by 1 base and J by 1 base, with 13 bases left in between. CDR3 in amino acids: CASSLGAFQSNTEAFF. The CDR3 bases are TGTGCCAGCAGCTTAGGGGCGTTTCAATCGAACACTGAAGCTTTCTTT.

The rearrangement uses TRBV7-8 and TRBJ1-4, with 7 nucleotides matching TRBD1. The CDR3 extends over 14 amino acids. Germline V lookup: CDR1 SGHVS, CDR2 FQNEAQ. J lost 8 bases, V lost 0 bases, and 3 bases had no gene match. CDR3 amino acids: CASSLAGGREKLFF. CDR3 nucleotide sequence: TGTGCCAGCAGCTTAGCAGGGGGCCGGGAAAAACTGTTTTTT. Filled out from reference TRBV7-8 and TRBJ1-4, the complete variable domain reads GAGVSQSPRYKVAKRGQDVALRCDPISGHVSLFWYQQALGQGPEFLTYFQNEAQLDKSGLPSDRFFAERPEGSVSTLKIQRTQQEDSAVYLCASSLAGGREKLFFGSGTQLSVL.

The chain couples TRBV6-5 to TRBJ2-7; 7 bases line up with TRBD2. The junction had 4 bases not matched to a gene; V was cut back by 2 bases and J by 0 bases. CDR1 and CDR2 (germline): MNHEY, SVGAGI. The CDR3 loop spans 15 amino acids. CDR3 amino acids: CASSYKASGSYEQYF. The CDR3 DNA reads as TGTGCCAGCAGTTACAAGGCTAGCGGCTCCTACGAGCAGTACTTC.

The gene calls are TRBV4-1 and TRBJ1-2; D remains ambiguous. Germline CDR1 is MGHRA and CDR2 is YSYEKL. Trimming took off 2 bases at V and 4 bases at J, with 5 bases between the two ends. CDR3 length: 12 residues. The CDR3 bases are TGCGCCAGCAGCCAACACAGCTATGGCTACACCTTC. Its translation: CASSQHSYGYTF.

The chain has TRBV2 and TRBJ2-7; D is undetermined. From germline, CDR1 is SNHLY and CDR2 FYNNEI. Trimming removed 8 bases from V and 2 bases from J, with 10 bases in between. This CDR3 comprises 12 residues. The CDR3 coding sequence is TGTGCCAGCCAGCAAACAGCCTACGAGCAGTACTTC. Its protein is CASQQTAYEQYF. The full variable domain, rest sourced from reference TRBV2 and TRBJ2-7, is EPEVTQTPSHQVTQMGQEVILRCVPISNHLYFYWYRQILGQKVEFLVSFYNNEISEKSEIFDDQFSVERPDGSNFTLKIRSTKLEDSAMYFCASQQTAYEQYFGPGTRLTVT.

The chain combines TRBV6-6 with TRBJ2-7; TRBD1 agrees at 11 bases. In germline, CDR1 is MNHNY, CDR2 SVGAGI (reference sequence). The CDR3 runs to 14 residues. Germline trimming cut 4 bases from V and 5 bases from J; bases unmatched to any gene: 4. This CDR3 is CASSLGQGDHEQYF. Written as DNA, the CDR3 is TGTGCCAGCAGTTTGGGACAGGGGGACCACGAGCAGTACTTC.

In this sample, this clone turned up once. The rearrangement uses TRBV6-6 and TRBJ1-4; perhaps TRBD1 as D (5 bases). The CDR3 totals 12 residues. Germline V gives CDR1 MNHNY, CDR2 SVGAGI (reference sequence). V lost 6 bases, J lost 12 bases, and 14 bases lay in between. The CDR3 DNA reads TGTGCCAGCAGCGCGCCAGGGTCGGAACTGTTTTTT. Residues: CASSAPGSELFF.

This chain links TRBV5-4 with TRBJ2-3; TRBD1 matches 9 bases. Germline V gives CDR1 SGHNT, CDR2 YYREEE (reference sequence). This CDR3 has 15 residues. The V gene end was trimmed by 0 bases and the J gene end by 4 bases; junction bases not matched to a gene: 3. Here the CDR3 reads CASSLAGQGSDTQYF. In DNA, the CDR3 is TGTGCCAGCAGCTTGGCAGGACAGGGGTCAGATACGCAGTATTTT.

This chain connects TRBV5-1 to TRBJ2-3, with TRBD2 identical over 7 bases. The CDR3 has 16 amino acids. The germline CDR1 and CDR2 sequences are SGHRS and YFSETQ. V dropped 0 bases and J dropped 7; count of bases not matched to a gene: 11. CDR3 bases: TGCGCCAGCAGCTTGGAAGCGGGGCCCCGGGGTTATACGCAGTATTTT. Translation gives CASSLEAGPRGYTQYF.

This clone was seen a single time. The rearrangement joins TRBV10-3 to TRBJ1-2; 8 nucleotides line up with TRBD1. V was clipped by 2 bases and J by 6 bases; unmatched bases: 5. The CDR3 extends over 14 amino acids. Germline values: CDR1 ENHRY, CDR2 SYGVKD. The CDR3: CAISETGGFDGYTF. The CDR3 DNA reads TGTGCCATCAGTGAGACAGGGGGTTTTGATGGCTACACCTTC.

V gene TRBV3-1 (or the pseudogene TRBV3-2) combines with J gene TRBJ1-2; D call uncertain. The CDR3 has 16 residues. The germline CDR1 and CDR2 sequences are LGHDT and YNNKEL (reference sequence). V was shortened by 4 bases and J by 7 bases, with 22 bases between the two germline ends. CDR3 region: CASSPYAAPDRFGYTF. For the CDR3, the DNA is TGTGCCAGCAGCCCGTACGCGGCACCGGATAGATTTGGCTACACCTTC.

This sequence joins TRBV30 and TRBJ1-2, with D unclear. CDR1 is GTSNPN, CDR2 SVGIG, per germline (reference sequence). CDR3 size: 14 residues. Deletions cut 0 bases from V and 0 bases from J, with 8 bases between. CDR3 sequence: CAWSVWAPNYGYTF. The CDR3 region has the DNA TGTGCCTGGAGTGTATGGGCCCCTAACTATGGCTACACCTTC.

The gene calls are TRBV19 and TRBJ1-3; D remains unclear. The CDR3 is 15 amino acids. Germline V gives CDR1 LNHDA, CDR2 SQIVND (reference sequence). Trimming removed 0 bases from V and 3 bases from J, with 9 bases in between. The CDR3 DNA sequence: TGTGCCAGTAGTATAGACTCCCGGGTTGGAAACACCATATATTTT. Its translation is CASSIDSRVGNTIYF.

This chain links TRBV7-3 with TRBJ1-1; the match to TRBD1 covers 8 bases. This CDR3 has 14 residues. Germline CDR1 and CDR2: SGHTA and FQGTGA. With V trimmed by 0 bases and J by 7 bases, 4 bases remained unmatched. Here the CDR3 reads CASSLTGTGVEAFF. The CDR3 nucleotides are TGTGCCAGCAGCTTAACCGGGACAGGAGTTGAAGCTTTCTTT.

This chain links TRBV27 with TRBJ1-6, with a weak D call TRBD1 (5 bases). CDR1 is MNHEY and CDR2 is SMNVEV in the germline V gene (reference sequence). V lost 6 bases to trimming and J lost 6 bases, with 27 bases between them. The CDR3 loop spans 19 amino acids. The CDR3 region is CASSPGKSVGVAPNSPLHF. The CDR3 nucleotides are TGTGCCAGCAGCCCAGGGAAGTCTGTGGGCGTAGCACCTAATTCACCCCTCCACTTT.

The chain is built from TRBV10-1 and TRBJ2-7, with 11 bases lining up with TRBD2. CDR3 size: 15 residues. The V gene's germline CDR1 is WNHNN and CDR2 SYGVQD (reference sequence). V was pared by 9 bases and J by 0 bases, with 7 bases of the junction left unmatched. CDR3 nucleotides: TGCGCCAGGGACGTGACTAGCGGGGTCTCCTACGAGCAGTACTTC. Translating it yields CARDVTSGVSYEQYF.